This T cell receptor beta chain was captured by sequencing in a study of blood T cells in healthy people across ages. Aged about 6 to 95, donors were systemically healthy Caucasians from Russia. Per-sample yields of isolated PBMCs were at least 6.5 million. Germline CDR1 is SGDLS and CDR2 is YYNGEE. The CDR3 runs 15 residues. After removal of 3 bases from V and 4 bases from J, the junction contained 5 bases not matched to a gene. There are a few counts of this clonotype. This may be a read error, as it is one base from a much larger clone. A second PCR of roughly 7 to 11 cycles used a sample-barcoded 5' primer and a J-beta primer mix. From the 5' RACE reads, TCRdb called clonotypes with MiXCR, one entry per CDR3 protein. The repertoire holds about 650,000 distinct CDR3 sequences, with 45% to 60% as singletons.

Sequences were obtained from blood. The sequence was collected from a woman of 80 years or more in good health. The chain combines TRBV9 with TRBJ2-1; 9 bases align to TRBD1. CDR3: CASSARQGEYNEQFF. The CDR3 DNA reads as TGTGCCAGCAGCGCCCGACAGGGGGAATACAATGAGCAGTTCTTC. The whole variable domain, remainder taken from reference TRBV9 and TRBJ2-1, is DSGVTQTPKHLITATGQRVTLRCSPRSGDLSVYWYQQSLDQGLQFLIQYYNGEERAKGNILERFSAQQFPDLHSELNLSSLELGDSALYFCASSARQGEYNEQFFGPGTRLTVL.